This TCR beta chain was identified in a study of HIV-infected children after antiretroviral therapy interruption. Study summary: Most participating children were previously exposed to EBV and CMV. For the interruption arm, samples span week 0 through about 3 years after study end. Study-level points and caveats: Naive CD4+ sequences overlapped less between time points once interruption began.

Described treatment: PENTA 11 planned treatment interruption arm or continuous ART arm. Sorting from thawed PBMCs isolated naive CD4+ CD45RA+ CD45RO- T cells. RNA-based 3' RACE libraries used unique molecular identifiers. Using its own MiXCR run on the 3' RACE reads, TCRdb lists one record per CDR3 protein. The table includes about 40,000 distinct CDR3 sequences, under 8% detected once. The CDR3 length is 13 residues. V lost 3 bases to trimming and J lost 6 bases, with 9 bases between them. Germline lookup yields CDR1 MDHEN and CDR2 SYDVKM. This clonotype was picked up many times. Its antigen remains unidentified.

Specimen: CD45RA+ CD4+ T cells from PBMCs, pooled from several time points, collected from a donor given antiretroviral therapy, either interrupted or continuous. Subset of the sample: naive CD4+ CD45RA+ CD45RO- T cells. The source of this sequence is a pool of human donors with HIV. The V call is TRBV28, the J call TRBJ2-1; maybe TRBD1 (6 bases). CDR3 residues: CASSFRGSNEQFF. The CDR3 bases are TGTGCCAGCAGTTTCAGGGGAAGCAATGAGCAGTTCTTC.